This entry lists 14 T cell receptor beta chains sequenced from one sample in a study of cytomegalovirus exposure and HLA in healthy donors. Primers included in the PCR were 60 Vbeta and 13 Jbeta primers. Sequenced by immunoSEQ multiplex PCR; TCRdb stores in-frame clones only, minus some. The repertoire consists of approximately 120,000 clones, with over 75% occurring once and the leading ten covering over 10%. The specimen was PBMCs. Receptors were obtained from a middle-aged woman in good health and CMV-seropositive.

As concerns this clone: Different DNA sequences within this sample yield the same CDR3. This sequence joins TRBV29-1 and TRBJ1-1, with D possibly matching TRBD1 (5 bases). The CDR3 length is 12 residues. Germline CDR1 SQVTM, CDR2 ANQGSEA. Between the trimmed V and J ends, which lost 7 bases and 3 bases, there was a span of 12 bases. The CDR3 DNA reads TGCAGCGCCGGGGGAGAGGACACTGAAGCTTTCTTT. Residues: CSAGGEDTEAFF.

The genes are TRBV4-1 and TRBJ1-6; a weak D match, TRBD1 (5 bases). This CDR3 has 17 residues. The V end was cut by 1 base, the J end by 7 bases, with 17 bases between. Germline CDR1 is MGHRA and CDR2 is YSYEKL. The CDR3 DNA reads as TGCGCCAGCAGCCAAGTGGTAGGCAGGGCGGGGAATTCACCCCTCCACTTT. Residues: CASSQVVGRAGNSPLHF.

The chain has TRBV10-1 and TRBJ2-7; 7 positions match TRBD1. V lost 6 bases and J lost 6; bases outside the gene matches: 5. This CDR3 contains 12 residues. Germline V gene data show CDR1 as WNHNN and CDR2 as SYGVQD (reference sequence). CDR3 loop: CASSTDRAEQYF. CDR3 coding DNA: TGCGCCAGCAGCACCGACAGGGCCGAGCAGTACTTC.

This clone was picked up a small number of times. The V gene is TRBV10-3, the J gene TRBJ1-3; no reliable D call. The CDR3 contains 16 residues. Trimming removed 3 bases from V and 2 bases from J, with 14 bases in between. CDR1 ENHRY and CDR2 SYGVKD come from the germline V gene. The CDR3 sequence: CAISDPPGSAGNTIYF. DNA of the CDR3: TGTGCCATCAGTGACCCCCCCGGCAGCGCTGGAAACACCATATATTTT.

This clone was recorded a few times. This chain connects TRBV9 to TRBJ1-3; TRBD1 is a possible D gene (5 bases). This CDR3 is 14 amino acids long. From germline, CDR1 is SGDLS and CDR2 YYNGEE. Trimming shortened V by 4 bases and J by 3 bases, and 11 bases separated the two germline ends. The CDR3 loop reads CASSQRGFGNTIYF. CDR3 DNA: TGTGCCAGCAGCCAACGGGGGTTTGGAAACACCATATATTTT.

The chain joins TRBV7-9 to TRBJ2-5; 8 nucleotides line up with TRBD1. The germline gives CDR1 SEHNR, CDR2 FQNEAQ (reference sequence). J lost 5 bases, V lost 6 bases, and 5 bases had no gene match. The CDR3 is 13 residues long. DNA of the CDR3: TGTGCCAGCAGATCTACAGGGGGGGAGACCCAGTACTTC. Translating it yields CASRSTGGETQYF.

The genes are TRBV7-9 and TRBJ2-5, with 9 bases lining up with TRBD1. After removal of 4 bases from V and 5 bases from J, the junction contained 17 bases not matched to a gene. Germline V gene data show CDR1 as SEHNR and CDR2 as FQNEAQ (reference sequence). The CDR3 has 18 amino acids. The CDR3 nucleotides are TGTGCCAGCAGCTCCTCTTCCGGACAGGGGCGGCGGATTGAGACCCAGTACTTC. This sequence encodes CASSSSSGQGRRIETQYF.

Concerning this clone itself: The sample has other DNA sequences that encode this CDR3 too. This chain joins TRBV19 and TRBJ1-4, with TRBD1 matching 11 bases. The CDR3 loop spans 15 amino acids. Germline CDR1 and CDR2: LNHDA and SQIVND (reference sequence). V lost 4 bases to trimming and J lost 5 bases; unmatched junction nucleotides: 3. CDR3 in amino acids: CASSRDRGLNEKLFF. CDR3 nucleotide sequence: TGTGCCAGTAGTAGGGACAGGGGGTTGAATGAAAAACTGTTTTTT.

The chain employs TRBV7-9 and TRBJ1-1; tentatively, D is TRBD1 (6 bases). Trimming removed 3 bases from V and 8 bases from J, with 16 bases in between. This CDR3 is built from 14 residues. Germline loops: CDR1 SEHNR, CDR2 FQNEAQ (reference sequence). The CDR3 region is CASSFGTGPDEAFF. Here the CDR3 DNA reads TGTGCCAGCAGCTTCGGAACAGGGCCCGACGAAGCTTTCTTT.

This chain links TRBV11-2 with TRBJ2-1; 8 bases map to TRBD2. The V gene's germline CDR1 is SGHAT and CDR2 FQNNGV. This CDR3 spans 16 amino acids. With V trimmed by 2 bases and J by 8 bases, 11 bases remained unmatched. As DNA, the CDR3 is TGTGCCAGCAGCTTACGTCTCGGGACTAGTGGCGATGAGCAGTTCTTC. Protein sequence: CASSLRLGTSGDEQFF. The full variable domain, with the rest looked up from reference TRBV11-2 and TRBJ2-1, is EAGVAQSPRYKIIEKRQSVAFWCNPISGHATLYWYQQILGQGPKLLIQFQNNGVVDDSQLPKDRFSAERLKGVDSTLKIQPAKLEDSAVYLCASSLRLGTSGDEQFFGPGTRLTVL.

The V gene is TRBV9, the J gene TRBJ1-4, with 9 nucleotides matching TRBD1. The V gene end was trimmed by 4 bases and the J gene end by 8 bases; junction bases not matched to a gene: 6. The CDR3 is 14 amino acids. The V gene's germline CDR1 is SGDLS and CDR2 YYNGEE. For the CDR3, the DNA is TGTGCCAGCAGCTTACAGGGGGCTGGCGAAAAACTGTTTTTT. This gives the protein CASSLQGAGEKLFF.

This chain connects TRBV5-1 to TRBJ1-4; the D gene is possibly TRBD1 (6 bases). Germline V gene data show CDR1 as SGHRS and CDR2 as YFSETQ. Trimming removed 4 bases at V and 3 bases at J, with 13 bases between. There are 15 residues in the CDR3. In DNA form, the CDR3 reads TGCGCCAGCAGCCCGGAAGGGGGTCCTAATGAAAAACTGTTTTTT. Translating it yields CASSPEGGPNEKLFF.

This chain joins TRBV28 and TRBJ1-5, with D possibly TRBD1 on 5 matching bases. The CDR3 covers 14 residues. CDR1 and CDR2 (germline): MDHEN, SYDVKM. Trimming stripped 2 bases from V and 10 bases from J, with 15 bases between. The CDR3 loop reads CASSLTQGLLPQHF. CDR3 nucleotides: TGTGCCAGCAGTTTAACCCAGGGTCTTTTACCCCAGCATTTT.

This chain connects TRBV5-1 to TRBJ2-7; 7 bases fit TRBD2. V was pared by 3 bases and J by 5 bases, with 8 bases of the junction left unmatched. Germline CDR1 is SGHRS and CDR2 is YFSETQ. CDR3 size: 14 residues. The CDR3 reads CASSSTSVLDEQYF. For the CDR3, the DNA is TGCGCCAGCAGCTCCACTAGCGTACTCGACGAGCAGTACTTC.